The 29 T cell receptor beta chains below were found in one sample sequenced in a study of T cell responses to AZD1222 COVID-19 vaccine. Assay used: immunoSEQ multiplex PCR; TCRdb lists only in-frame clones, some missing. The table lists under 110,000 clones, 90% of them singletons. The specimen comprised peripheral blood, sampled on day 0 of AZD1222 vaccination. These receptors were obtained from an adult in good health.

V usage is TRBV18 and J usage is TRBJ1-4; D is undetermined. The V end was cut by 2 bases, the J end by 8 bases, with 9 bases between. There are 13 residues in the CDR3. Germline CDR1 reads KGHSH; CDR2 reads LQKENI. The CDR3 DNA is TGTGCCAGCTCACCAGACGGGCAAGAAAAACTGTTTTTT. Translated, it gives CASSPDGQEKLFF.

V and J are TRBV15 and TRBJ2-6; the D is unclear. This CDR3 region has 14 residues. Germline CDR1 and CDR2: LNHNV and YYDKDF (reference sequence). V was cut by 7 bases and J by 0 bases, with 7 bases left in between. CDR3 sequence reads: CATKLDSGANVLTF. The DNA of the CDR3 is TGTGCCACCAAACTCGACTCTGGGGCCAACGTCCTGACTTTC.

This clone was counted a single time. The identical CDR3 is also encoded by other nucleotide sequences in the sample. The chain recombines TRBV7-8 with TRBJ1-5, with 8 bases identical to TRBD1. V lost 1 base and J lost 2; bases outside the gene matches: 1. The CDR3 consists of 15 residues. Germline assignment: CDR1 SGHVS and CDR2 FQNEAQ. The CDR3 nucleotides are TGTGCCAGCAGCTTAGTGGGACAGGGCAATCAGCCCCAGCATTTT. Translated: CASSLVGQGNQPQHF.

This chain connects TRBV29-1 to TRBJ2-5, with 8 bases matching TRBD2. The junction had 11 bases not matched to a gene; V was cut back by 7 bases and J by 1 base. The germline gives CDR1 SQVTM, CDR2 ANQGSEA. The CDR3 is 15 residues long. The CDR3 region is CSAAGHSGTQETQYF. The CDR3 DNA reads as TGCAGCGCTGCGGGACATAGCGGGACCCAAGAGACCCAGTACTTC.

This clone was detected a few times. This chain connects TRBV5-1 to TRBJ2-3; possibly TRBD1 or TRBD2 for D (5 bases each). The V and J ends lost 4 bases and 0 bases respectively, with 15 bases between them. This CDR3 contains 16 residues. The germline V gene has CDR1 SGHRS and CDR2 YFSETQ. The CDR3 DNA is TGCGCCAGCAGCCAAATCTTCCGGGACAGCACAGATACGCAGTATTTT. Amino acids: CASSQIFRDSTDTQYF. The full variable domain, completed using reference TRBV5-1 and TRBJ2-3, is KAGVTQTPRYLIKTRGQQVTLSCSPISGHRSVSWYQQTPGQGLQFLFEYFSETQRNKGNFPGRFSGRQFSNSRSEMNVSTLELGDSALYLCASSQIFRDSTDTQYFGPGTRLTVL.

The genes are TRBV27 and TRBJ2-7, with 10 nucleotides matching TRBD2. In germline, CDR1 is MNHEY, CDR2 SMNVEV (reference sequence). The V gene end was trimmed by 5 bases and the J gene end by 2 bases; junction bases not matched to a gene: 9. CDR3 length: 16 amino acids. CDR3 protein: CASSTRTSGTPYEQYF. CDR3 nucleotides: TGTGCCAGCAGTACTCGGACTAGCGGCACCCCCTACGAGCAGTACTTC.

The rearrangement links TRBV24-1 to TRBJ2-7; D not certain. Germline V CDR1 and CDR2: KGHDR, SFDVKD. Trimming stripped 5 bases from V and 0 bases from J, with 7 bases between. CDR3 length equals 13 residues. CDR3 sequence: CATSAGASYEQYF. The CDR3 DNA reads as TGTGCCACCAGTGCGGGCGCCTCCTACGAGCAGTACTTC.

The CDR3, as DNA: TGTGCCAGCAGCTCAACCCGATCTTTGACAGTGGAAAAACTGTTTTTT. Protein sequence: CASSSTRSLTVEKLFF. The chain carries TRBV7-6 and TRBJ1-4; TRBD1 might be the D (5 bases). The germline CDR1 and CDR2 sequences are SGHVS and FNYEAQ. The V end was cut by 4 bases, the J end by 8 bases, with 20 bases between. The CDR3 contains 16 residues.

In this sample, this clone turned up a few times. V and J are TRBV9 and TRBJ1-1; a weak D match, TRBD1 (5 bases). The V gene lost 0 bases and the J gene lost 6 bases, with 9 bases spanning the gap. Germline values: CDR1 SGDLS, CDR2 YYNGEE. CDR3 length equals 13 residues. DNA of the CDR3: TGTGCCAGCAGCGTAGGGCAGGGCTCTGAAGCTTTCTTT. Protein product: CASSVGQGSEAFF.

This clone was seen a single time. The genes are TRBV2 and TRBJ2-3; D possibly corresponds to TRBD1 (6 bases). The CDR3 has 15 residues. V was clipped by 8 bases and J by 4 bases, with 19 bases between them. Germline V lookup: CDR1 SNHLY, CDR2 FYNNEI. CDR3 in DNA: TGTGCCAGCGGACGGGGCAGGGGTCTATCAGATACGCAGTATTTT. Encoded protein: CASGRGRGLSDTQYF. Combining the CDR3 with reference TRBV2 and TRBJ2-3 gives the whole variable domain EPEVTQTPSHQVTQMGQEVILRCVPISNHLYFYWYRQILGQKVEFLVSFYNNEISEKSEIFDDQFSVERPDGSNFTLKIRSTKLEDSAMYFCASGRGRGLSDTQYFGPGTRLTVL.

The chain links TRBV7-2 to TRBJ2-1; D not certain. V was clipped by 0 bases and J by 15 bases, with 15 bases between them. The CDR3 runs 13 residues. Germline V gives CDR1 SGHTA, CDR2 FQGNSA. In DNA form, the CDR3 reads TGTGCCAGCAGCTTAGCGCGAGGAGACGATCTGTTCTTC. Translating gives CASSLARGDDLFF.

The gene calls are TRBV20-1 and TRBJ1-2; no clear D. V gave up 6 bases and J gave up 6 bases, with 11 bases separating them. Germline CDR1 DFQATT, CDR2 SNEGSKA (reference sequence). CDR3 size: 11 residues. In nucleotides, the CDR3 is TGCAGTGCCACCACAGAGCATGGCTACACCTTC. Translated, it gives CSATTEHGYTF.

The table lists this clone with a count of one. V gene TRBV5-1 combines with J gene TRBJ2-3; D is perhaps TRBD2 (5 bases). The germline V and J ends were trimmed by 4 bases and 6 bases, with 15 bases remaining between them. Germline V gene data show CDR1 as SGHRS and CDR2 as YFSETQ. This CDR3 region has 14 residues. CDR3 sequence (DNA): TGCGCCAGCAGCCCGGACCGGGAATGGGATACGCAGTATTTT. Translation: CASSPDREWDTQYF.

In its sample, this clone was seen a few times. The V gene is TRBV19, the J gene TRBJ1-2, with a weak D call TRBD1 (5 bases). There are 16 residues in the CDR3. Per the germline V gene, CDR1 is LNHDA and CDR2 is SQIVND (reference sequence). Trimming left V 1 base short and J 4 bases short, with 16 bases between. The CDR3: CASSIAEGISLYGYTF. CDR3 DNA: TGTGCCAGTAGTATAGCTGAGGGGATTAGCCTCTATGGCTACACCTTC.

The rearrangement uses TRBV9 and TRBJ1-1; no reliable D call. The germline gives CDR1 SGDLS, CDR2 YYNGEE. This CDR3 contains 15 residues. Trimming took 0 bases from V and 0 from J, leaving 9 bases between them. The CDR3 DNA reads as TGTGCCAGCAGCGTAGAAGAGAATATGAACACTGAAGCTTTCTTT. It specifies CASSVEENMNTEAFF. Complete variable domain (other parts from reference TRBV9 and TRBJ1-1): DSGVTQTPKHLITATGQRVTLRCSPRSGDLSVYWYQQSLDQGLQFLIQYYNGEERAKGNILERFSAQQFPDLHSELNLSSLELGDSALYFCASSVEENMNTEAFFGQGTRLTVV.

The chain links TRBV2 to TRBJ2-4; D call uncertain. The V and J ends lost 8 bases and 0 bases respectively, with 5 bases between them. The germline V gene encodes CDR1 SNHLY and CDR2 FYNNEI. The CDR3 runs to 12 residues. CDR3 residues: CASGEAKNIQYF. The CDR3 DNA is TGTGCCAGCGGGGAAGCCAAAAACATTCAGTACTTC.

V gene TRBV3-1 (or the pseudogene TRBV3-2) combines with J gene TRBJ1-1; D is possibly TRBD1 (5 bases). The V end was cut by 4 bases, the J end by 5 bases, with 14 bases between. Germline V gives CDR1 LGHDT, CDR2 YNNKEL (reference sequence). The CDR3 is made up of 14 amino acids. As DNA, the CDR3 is TGTGCCAGCAGCCGGGACTCCCGGGGAACTGAAGCTTTCTTT. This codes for CASSRDSRGTEAFF.

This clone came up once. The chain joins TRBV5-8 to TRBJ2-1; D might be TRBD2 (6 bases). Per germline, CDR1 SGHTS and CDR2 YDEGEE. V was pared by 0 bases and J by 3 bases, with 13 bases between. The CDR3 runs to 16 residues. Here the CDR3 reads CASSLEAGTYYNEQFF. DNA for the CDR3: TGTGCCAGCAGCTTGGAGGCGGGGACCTACTACAATGAGCAGTTCTTC.

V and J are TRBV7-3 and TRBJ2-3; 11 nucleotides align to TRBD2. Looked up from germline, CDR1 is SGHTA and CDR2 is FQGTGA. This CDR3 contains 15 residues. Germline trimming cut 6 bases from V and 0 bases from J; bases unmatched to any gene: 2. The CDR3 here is CASSLAGGSTDTQYF. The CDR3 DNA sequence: TGTGCCAGCAGTTTAGCGGGAGGGAGCACAGATACGCAGTATTTT.

The CDR3 spells CAISEWTGAYGYTF. The CDR3 DNA follows: TGTGCCATCAGTGAGTGGACAGGAGCCTATGGCTACACCTTC. The chain uses TRBV10-3 and TRBJ1-2, with TRBD1 identical over 7 bases. This CDR3 has 14 amino acids. In germline, CDR1 is ENHRY, CDR2 SYGVKD. V lost 1 base to trimming and J lost 4 bases; unmatched junction nucleotides: 3.

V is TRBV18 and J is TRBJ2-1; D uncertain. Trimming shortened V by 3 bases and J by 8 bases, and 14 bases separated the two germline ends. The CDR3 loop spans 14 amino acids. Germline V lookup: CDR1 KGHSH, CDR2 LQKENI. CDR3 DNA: TGTGCCAGCTCACCCGCAACCCTTAGGGATGAGCAGTTCTTC. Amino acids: CASSPATLRDEQFF. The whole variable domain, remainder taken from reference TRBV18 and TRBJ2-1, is NAGVMQNPRHLVRRRGQEARLRCSPMKGHSHVYWYRQLPEEGLKFMVYLQKENIIDESGMPKERFSAEFPKEGPSILRIQQVVRGDSAAYFCASSPATLRDEQFFGPGTRLTVL.

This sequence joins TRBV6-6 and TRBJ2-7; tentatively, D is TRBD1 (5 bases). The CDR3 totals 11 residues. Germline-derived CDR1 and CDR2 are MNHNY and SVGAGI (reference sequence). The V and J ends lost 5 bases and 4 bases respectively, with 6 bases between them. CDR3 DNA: TGTGCCAGCAGTGACAGATACGAGCAGTACTTC. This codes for CASSDRYEQYF.

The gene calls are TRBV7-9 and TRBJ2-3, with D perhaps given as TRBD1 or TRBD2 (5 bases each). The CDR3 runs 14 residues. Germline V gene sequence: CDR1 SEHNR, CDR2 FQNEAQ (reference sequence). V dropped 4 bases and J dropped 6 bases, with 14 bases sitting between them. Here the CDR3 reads CASSWDLLGDTQYF. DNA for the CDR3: TGTGCCAGCAGCTGGGACCTCCTCGGGGATACGCAGTATTTT.

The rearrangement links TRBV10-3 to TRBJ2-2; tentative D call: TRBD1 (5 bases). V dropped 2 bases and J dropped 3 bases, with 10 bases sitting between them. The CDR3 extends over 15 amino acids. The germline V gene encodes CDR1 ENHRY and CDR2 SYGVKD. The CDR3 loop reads CAISEGIGDTGELFF. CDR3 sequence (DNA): TGTGCCATCAGTGAGGGGATAGGGGACACCGGGGAGCTGTTTTTT.

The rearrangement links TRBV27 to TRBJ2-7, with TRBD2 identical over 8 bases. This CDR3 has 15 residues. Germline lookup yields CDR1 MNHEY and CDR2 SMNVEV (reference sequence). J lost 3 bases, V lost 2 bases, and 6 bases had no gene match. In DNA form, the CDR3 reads TGTGCCAGCAGTTTAGGGAGCGGGAGAGGCTACGAGCAGTACTTC. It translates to CASSLGSGRGYEQYF.

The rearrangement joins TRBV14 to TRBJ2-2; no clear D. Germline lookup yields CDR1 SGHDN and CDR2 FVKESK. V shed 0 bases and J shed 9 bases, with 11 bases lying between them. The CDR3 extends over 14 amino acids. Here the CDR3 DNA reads TGTGCCAGCAGCCAAGATTGGGCGAAACGGGAGCTGTTTTTT. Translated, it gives CASSQDWAKRELFF.

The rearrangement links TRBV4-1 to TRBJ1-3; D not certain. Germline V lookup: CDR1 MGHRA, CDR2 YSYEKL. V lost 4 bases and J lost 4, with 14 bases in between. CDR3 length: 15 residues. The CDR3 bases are TGCGCCAGCAGCCTCAGCCCAGATCTCGGAAACACCATATATTTT. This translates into CASSLSPDLGNTIYF.

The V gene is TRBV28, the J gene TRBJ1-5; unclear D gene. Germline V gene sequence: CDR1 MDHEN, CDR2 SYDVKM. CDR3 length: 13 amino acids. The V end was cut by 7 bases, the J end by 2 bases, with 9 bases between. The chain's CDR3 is CASTLPGNQPQHF. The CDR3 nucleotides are TGTGCCAGCACCTTGCCAGGCAATCAGCCCCAGCATTTT.

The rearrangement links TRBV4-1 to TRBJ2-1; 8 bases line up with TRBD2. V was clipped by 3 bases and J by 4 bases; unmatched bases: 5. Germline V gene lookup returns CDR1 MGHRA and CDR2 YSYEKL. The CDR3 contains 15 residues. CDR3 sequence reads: CASSQSGSRYNEQFF. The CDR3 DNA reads TGCGCCAGCAGCCAGAGCGGGAGCCGATACAATGAGCAGTTCTTC.